This T cell receptor beta chain was recovered during a study of OX40 agonist ivuxolimab in advanced cancers. Across the whole study: Six ivuxolimab dose levels, 0.01 to 10 mg/kg, were given intravenously every 2 weeks. A mean age of about 59 years, range 23 to 79, was recorded, and more than 80% were male. General study findings and limits: CD8+ T cells averaged more expanded clones than CD4+.

On this clone itself: What it binds is not known.

V was shortened by 0 bases and J by 7 bases, with 13 bases between the two germline ends. Per the germline V gene, CDR1 is MNHEY and CDR2 is SVGAGI. The CDR3 has 16 amino acids. Method: immunoSEQ multiplex PCR; TCRdb's copy keeps in-frame clones and lacks some. The table includes nearly 25,000 clones, approximately 91% detected once. The chain links TRBV6-5 to TRBJ1-6; TRBD1 is a possible D gene (5 bases). The sequence was collected from an adult with an advanced solid tumor such as melanoma, head and neck, liver or kidney cancer. The material sequenced was CD4+ or CD8+ T cells sorted from blood, taken in a trial of the OX40 agonist ivuxolimab. The CDR3 DNA follows: TGTGCCAGCAGTTACTCGTTCAGGGTGGGGAATTCACCCCTCCACTTT. Translating it yields CASSYSFRVGNSPLHF.